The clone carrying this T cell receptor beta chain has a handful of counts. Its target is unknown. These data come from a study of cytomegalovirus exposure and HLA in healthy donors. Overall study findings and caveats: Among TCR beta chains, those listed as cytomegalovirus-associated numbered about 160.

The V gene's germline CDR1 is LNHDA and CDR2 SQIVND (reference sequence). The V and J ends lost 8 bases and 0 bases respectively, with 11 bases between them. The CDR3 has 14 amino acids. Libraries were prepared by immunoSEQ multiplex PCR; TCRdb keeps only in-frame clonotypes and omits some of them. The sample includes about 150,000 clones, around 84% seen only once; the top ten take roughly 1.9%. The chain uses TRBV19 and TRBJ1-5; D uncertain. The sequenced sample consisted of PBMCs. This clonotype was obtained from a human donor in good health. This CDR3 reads CASDDTYSNQPQHF. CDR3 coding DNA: TGTGCCAGTGATGACACCTATAGCAATCAGCCCCAGCATTTT.